This T cell receptor (beta chain) comes out of a study of beta chain features in type 1 diabetes. Study details: When patients were set against healthy donors, age, gender and cell yields were similar. Sorted cells, some 110 million in number, were examined across all samples. Findings and caveats of the study: Any HLA-type effect on TCRB rearrangement remained unresolved here. Shortening that was moderate but significant affected the TCRB CDR3s of Type 1 diabetes patients in all four CD4+ subsets.

Via the markers CD45RO/CCR7/CD25/CD127/CD95/CD27, stem cell-like memory, regulatory, central memory and naive CD4+ cells were sorted. Trimming pared 4 bases from V and 4 bases from J, leaving 11 bases between. The CDR3 length is 14 residues. Looked up from germline, CDR1 is SGHRS and CDR2 is YFSETQ. Reverse transcribing all isolated RNA meant expressed TCRB transcripts were sequenced. Measured with immunoSEQ multiplex PCR; TCRdb has only the in-frame clones, and not every one. The table includes around 650,000 clones, roughly 12% detected once. Comments on this clone: Its specificity is unknown.

The receptor comes from a man younger than 40 with type 1 diabetes. The sequenced material came from naive CD4+ T cells from blood. The chain couples TRBV5-1 to TRBJ2-2; D is perhaps TRBD2 (5 bases). In nucleotides, the CDR3 is TGCGCCAGCAGCAGGATGGGGAGCACCGGGGAGCTGTTTTTT. This gives the protein CASSRMGSTGELFF.